These T cell receptor beta chains were read from a single sample in a study of blood T cell repertoires in COVID-19. Produced via immunoSEQ multiplex PCR; TCRdb's table is partial and in-frame only. The table has around 94,000 clones, approximately 82% seen once. The specimen was peripheral blood. The origin of the receptors is a man aged 55 to 69 with active or convalescent COVID-19. CDR3s leave out the opening cysteine and the closing phenylalanine or tryptophan.

CDR3 length: 12
V gene: TRBV30
CDR3 protein: AWSVQGRDYGYT

CDR3 length: 12
V gene: TRBV19
CDR3 protein: ASSIATVQETQY

CDR3 length: 11
V gene: TRBV29-1
CDR3 protein: SVQGAGTGELF

CDR3 length: 17
V gene: TRBV29-1
CDR3 protein: SVDGAFLWGKVSYNEQF

CDR3 length: 11
V gene: TRBV11-3
CDR3 protein: ASSLIGDYGYT

CDR3 length: 10
V gene: TRBV28
CDR3 protein: ASSTGNTEAF

CDR3 length: 13
V gene: TRBV28
CDR3 protein: ATASAGHRNQPQH

CDR3 length: 13
V gene: TRBV19
CDR3 protein: ASSIAPGGYYGYT

CDR3 length: 11
V gene: TRBV2
CDR3 protein: ASLWTISYEQY

CDR3 length: 12
V gene: TRBV5-1
CDR3 protein: ASSRQGDRDTQY

CDR3 length: 13
V gene: TRBV5-5
CDR3 protein: ASSLELQGWGEQY

CDR3 length: 12
V gene: TRBV20-1
CDR3 protein: SASGQGARSPLH

CDR3 length: 11
V gene: TRBV9
CDR3 protein: ASSVEGSHGYT

CDR3 length: 16
V gene: TRBV18
CDR3 protein: ASSPPNRLHSGANVLT

CDR3 length: 13
V gene: TRBV5-1
CDR3 protein: ASSQTGSSYNEQF

CDR3 length: 12
V gene: TRBV6-6
CDR3 protein: ASSYPGGGFGYT

CDR3 length: 12
V gene: TRBV6-5
CDR3 protein: ASSYNRGREKLF

CDR3 length: 10
V gene: TRBV5-6
CDR3 protein: ASSSSGRGQF

CDR3 length: 19
V gene: TRBV21-1
CDR3 protein: ASSNRPRFGQGDASTDTQY

CDR3 length: 12
V gene: TRBV11-2
CDR3 protein: ASSLLQVTGELF

CDR3 length: 15
V gene: TRBV7-9
CDR3 protein: ASSLALSGSSTDTQY

CDR3 length: 14
V gene: TRBV2
CDR3 protein: ASSAQGLAGPYEQY

CDR3 length: 11
V gene: TRBV12-3/TRBV12-4
CDR3 protein: ASSLKRHTEAF